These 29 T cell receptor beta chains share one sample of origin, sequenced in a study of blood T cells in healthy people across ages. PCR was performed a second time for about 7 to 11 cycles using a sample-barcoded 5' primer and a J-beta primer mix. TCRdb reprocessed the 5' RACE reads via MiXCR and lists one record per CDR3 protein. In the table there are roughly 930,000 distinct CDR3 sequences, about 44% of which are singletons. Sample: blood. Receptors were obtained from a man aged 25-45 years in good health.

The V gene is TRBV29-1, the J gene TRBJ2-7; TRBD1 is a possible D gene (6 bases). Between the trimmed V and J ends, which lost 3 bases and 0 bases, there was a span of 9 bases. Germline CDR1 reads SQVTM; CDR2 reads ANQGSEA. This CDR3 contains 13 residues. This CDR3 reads CSVEDSPSYEQYF. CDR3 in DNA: TGCAGCGTTGAGGACAGTCCCTCCTACGAGCAGTACTTC.

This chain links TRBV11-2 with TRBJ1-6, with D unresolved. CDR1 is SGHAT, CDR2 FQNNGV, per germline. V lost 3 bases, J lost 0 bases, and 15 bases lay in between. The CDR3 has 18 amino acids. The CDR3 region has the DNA TGTGCCAGCAGCTTTCTTGGACGGACGAGCTCCTATAATTCACCCCTCCACTTT. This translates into CASSFLGRTSSYNSPLHF.

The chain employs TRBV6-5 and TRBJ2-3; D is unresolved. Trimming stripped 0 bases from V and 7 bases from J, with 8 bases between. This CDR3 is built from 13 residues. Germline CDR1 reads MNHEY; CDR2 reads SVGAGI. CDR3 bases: TGTGCCAGCAGTTACTCCACGCTTAATACGCAGTATTTT. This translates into CASSYSTLNTQYF.

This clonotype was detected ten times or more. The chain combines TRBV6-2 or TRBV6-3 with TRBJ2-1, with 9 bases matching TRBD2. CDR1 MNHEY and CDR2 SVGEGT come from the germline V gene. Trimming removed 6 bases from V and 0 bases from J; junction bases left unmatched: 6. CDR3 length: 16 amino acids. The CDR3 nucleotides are TGTGCCAGCAGCGGACTAGCGCCGCGCTCCTACAATGAGCAGTTCTTC. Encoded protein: CASSGLAPRSYNEQFF.

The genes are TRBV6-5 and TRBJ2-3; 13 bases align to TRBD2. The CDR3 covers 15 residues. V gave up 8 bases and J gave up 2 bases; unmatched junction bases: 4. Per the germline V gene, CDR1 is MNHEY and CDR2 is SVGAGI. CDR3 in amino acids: CASGGLAGNTDTQYF. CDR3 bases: TGTGCCAGCGGGGGACTAGCGGGGAACACAGATACGCAGTATTTT.

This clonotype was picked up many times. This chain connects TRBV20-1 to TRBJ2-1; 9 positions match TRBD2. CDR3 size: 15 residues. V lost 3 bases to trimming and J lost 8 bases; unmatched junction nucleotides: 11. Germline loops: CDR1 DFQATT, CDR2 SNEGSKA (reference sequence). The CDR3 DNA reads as TGCAGTGCTAGTCACCCTAGCGGGGCGGACCATGAGCAGTTCTTC. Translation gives CSASHPSGADHEQFF.

The CDR3: CASSFSGGWSTEAFF. CDR3 sequence (DNA): TGTGCCAGCAGTTTCTCCGGGGGCTGGAGCACTGAAGCTTTCTTT. V gene TRBV27 combines with J gene TRBJ1-1; a weak D match, TRBD1 (6 bases). The CDR3 contains 15 residues. V lost 3 bases and J 4 bases, leaving 15 bases between the germline ends. CDR1 is MNHEY and CDR2 is SMNVEV in the germline V gene (reference sequence).

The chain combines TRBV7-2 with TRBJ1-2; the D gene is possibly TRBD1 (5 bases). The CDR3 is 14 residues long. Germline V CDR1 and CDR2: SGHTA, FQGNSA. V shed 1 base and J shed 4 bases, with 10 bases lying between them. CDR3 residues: CASSLDRPTYGYTF. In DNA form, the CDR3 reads TGTGCCAGCAGCTTAGACAGGCCCACCTATGGCTACACCTTC.

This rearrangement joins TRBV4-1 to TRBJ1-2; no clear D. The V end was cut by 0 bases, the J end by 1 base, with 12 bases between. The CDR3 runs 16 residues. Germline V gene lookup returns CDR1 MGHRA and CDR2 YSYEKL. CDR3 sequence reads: CASSQDFTEINYGYTF. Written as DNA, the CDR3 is TGCGCCAGCAGCCAAGATTTTACAGAGATTAACTATGGCTACACCTTC.

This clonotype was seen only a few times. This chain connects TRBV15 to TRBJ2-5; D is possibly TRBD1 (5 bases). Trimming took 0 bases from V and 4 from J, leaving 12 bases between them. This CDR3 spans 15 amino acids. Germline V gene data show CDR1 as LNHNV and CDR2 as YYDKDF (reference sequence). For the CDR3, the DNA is TGTGCCACCAGCAGAGATCCGACAGCTGTAGAGACCCAGTACTTC. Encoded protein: CATSRDPTAVETQYF.

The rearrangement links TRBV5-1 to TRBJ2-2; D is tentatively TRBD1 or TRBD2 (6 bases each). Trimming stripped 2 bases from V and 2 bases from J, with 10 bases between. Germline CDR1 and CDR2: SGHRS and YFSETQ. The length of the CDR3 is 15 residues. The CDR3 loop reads CASSFGGRNTGELFF. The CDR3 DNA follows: TGCGCCAGCAGCTTTGGGGGGCGCAACACCGGGGAGCTGTTTTTT.

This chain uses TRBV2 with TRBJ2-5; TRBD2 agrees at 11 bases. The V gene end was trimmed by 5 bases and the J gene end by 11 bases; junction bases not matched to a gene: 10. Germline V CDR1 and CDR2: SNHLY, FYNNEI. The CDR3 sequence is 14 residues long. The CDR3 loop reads CASSILAGAYGQYF. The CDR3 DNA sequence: TGTGCCAGCAGTATACTAGCGGGGGCCTATGGGCAGTACTTC.

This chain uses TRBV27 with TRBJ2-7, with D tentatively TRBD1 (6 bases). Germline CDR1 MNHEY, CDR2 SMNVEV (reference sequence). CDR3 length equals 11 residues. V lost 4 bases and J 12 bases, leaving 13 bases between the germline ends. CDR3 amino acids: CASSSEDRLYF. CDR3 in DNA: TGTGCCAGCAGTTCGGAGGACAGACTGTACTTC.

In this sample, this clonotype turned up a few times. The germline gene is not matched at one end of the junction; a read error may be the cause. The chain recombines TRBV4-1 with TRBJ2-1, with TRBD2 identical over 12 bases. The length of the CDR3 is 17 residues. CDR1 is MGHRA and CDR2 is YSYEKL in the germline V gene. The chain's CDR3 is CASSQVTSGGPDSEQFF. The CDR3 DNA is TGCGCCAGTAGCCAAGTAACTAGCGGGGGGCCTGACTCTGAGCAGTTCTTC.

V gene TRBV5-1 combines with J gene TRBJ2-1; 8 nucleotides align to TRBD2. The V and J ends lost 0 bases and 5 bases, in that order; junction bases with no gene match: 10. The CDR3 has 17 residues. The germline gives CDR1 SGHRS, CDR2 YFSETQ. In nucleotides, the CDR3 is TGCGCCAGCAGCTTGGCGACGTCGGGGGGGCTGGACAATGAGCAGTTCTTC. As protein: CASSLATSGGLDNEQFF.

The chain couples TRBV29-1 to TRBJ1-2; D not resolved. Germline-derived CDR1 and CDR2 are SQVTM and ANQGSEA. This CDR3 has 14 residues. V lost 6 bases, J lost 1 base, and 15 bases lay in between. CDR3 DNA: TGCAGCGTCGAGCCCTTCATGGGTAACTATGGCTACACCTTC. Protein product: CSVEPFMGNYGYTF.

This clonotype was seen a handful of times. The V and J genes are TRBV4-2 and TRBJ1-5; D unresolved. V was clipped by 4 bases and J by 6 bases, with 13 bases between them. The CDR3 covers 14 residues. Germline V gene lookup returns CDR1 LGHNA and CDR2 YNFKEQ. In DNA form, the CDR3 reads TGTGCCAGCAGCCCAGACAAAGGCAGTCAGCCCCAGCATTTT. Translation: CASSPDKGSQPQHF.

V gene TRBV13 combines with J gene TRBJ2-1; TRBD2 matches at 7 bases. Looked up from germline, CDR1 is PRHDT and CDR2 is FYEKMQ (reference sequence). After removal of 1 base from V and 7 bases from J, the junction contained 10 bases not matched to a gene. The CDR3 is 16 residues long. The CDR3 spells CASSLVAAGSGNEQFF. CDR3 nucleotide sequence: TGTGCCAGCAGCTTAGTTGCAGCGGGGTCTGGGAATGAGCAGTTCTTC.

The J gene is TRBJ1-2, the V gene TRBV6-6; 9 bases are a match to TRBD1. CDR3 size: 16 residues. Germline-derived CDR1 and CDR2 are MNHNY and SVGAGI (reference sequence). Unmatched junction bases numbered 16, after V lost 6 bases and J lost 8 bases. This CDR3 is CASRAGQGTTVGGYTF. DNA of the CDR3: TGTGCCAGCAGGGCCGGACAGGGGACAACCGTTGGGGGCTACACCTTC.

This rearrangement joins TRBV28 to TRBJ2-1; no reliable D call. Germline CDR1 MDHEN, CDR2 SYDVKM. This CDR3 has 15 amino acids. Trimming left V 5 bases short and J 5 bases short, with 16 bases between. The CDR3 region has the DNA TGTGCCAGCAGTCCCCGTGGGGTCCCAAACAATGAGCAGTTCTTC. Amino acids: CASSPRGVPNNEQFF.

The CDR3, as DNA: TGCAGTGCTAGAGATCAGCGAGCGGGGGTGGTAACCGGGGAGCTGTTTTTT. This encodes CSARDQRAGVVTGELFF. This chain links TRBV20-1 with TRBJ2-2, with 8 nucleotides matching TRBD2. Trimming at V came to 0 bases and at J to 5 bases, leaving 11 bases not matched to a gene. The CDR3 has 17 residues. Germline V lookup: CDR1 DFQATT, CDR2 SNEGSKA (reference sequence).

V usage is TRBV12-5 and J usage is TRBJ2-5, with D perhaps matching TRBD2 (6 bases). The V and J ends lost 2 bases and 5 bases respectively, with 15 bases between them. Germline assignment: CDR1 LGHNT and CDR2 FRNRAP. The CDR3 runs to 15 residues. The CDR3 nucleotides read TGTGCTAGTGGTTTGTCGGAGGGAGAGTGGGAGACCCAGTACTTC. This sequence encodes CASGLSEGEWETQYF. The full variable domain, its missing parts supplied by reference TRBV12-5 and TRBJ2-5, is DARVTQTPRHKVTEMGQEVTMRCQPILGHNTVFWYRQTMMQGLELLAYFRNRAPLDDSGMPKDRFSAEMPDATLATLKIQPSEPRDSAVYFCASGLSEGEWETQYFGPGTRLLVL.

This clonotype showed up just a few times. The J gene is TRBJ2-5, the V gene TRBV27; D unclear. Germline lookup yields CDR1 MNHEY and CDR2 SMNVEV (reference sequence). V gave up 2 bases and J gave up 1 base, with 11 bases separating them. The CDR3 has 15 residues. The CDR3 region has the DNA TGTGCCAGCAGTTTAGGCGGAGTCATCCAAGAGACCCAGTACTTC. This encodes CASSLGGVIQETQYF.

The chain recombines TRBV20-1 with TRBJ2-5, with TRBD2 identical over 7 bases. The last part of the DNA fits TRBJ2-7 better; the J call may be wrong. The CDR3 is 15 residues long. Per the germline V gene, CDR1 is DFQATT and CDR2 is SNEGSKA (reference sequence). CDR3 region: CSARDGRGGSYEQYF. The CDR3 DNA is TGCAGTGCTAGAGATGGGAGGGGCGGCTCCTACGAGCAGTACTTC.

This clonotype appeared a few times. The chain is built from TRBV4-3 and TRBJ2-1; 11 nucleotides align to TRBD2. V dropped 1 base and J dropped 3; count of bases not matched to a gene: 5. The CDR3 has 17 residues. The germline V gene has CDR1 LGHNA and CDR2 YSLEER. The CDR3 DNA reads TGCGCCAGCAGCCAAGGGCTAGCGGGGGGACACTACAATGAGCAGTTCTTC. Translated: CASSQGLAGGHYNEQFF.

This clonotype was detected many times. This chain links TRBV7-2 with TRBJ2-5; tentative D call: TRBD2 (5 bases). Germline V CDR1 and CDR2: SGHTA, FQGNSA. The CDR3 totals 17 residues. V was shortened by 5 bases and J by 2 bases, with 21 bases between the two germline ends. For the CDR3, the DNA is TGTGCCAGCAGCAAGAGGTCTAGCCCTATAAAACAAGAGACCCAGTACTTC. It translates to CASSKRSSPIKQETQYF.

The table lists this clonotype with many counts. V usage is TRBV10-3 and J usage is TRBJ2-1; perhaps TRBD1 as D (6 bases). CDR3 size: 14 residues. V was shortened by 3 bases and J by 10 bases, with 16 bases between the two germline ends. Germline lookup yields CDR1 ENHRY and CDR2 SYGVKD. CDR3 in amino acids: CAISEPWTGQEQFF. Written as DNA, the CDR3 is TGTGCCATCAGTGAACCATGGACGGGACAAGAGCAGTTCTTC.

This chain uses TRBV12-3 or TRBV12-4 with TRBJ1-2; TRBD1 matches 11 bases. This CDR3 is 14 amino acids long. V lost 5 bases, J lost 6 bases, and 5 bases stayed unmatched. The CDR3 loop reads CASSKDRGLDGYTF. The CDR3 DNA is TGTGCCAGCAGTAAGGACAGGGGGCTGGATGGCTACACCTTC.

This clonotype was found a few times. The CDR3 region has the DNA TGCGCCAGCAGCCAAGATAGTGGCCTTAACAATGAGCAGTTCTTC. The encoded protein is CASSQDSGLNNEQFF. The chain couples TRBV4-3 to TRBJ2-1, with no clear D. V shed 0 bases and J shed 5 bases, with 11 bases lying between them. Germline CDR1 is LGHNA and CDR2 is YSLEER. The CDR3 length is 15 residues.